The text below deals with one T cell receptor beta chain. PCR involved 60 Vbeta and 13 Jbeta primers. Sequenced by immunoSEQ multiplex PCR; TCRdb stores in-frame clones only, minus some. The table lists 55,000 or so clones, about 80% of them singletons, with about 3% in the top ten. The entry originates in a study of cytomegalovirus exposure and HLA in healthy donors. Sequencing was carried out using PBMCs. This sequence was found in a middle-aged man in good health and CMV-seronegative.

In nucleotides, the CDR3 is TGTGCCAGCTCACCATTCCTGGCAGGGGTTAACTATGGCTACACCTTC. Amino acid sequence: CASSPFLAGVNYGYTF. The chain employs TRBV18 and TRBJ1-2; tentative D call: TRBD1 (6 bases). Germline V CDR1 and CDR2: KGHSH, LQKENI. The CDR3 is made up of 16 amino acids. Trimming took off 2 bases at V and 1 base at J, with 14 bases between the two ends.